The 25 T cell receptor beta chains presented below share a single source sample, sequenced in a study of blood T cell dynamics during melanoma immunotherapy. Method: immunoSEQ multiplex PCR; TCRdb's copy keeps in-frame clones and lacks some. Seen here are around 13,000 clones, approximately 88% observed once, and the top ten hold around 9.5%. Time point: pre-treatment baseline. Material: blood, obtained from a patient treated with checkpoint blockade. The receptors derive from a human donor with melanoma.

The V gene is TRBV5-6, the J gene TRBJ2-5; possibly TRBD2 for D (6 bases). Trimming took 3 bases from V and 6 from J, leaving 21 bases between them. The CDR3 is made up of 16 amino acids. Germline V gives CDR1 SGHDT, CDR2 YYEEEE. CDR3 protein: CASSSRLGRVIQTQYF. The CDR3 region has the DNA TGTGCCAGCAGCTCACGACTAGGGCGGGTGATTCAGACCCAGTACTTC.

V gene TRBV28 combines with J gene TRBJ1-6, with 7 bases matching TRBD1. Germline CDR1 is MDHEN and CDR2 is SYDVKM. The CDR3 sequence is 15 residues long. After removal of 3 bases from V and 3 bases from J, the junction contained 2 bases not matched to a gene. CDR3 DNA sequence: TGTGCCAGCAGTTTTAACAGGGGCTATAATTCACCCCTCCACTTT. This sequence encodes CASSFNRGYNSPLHF.

The CDR3 reads CASRTSGYYEQYF. DNA of the CDR3: TGTGCCAGCAGGACTAGCGGATACTACGAGCAGTACTTC. V gene TRBV27 combines with J gene TRBJ2-7; 9 bases align to TRBD2. The length of the CDR3 is 13 residues. With V trimmed by 6 bases and J by 3 bases, 3 bases remained unmatched. Germline V CDR1 and CDR2: MNHEY, SMNVEV (reference sequence).

This chain joins TRBV11-1 and TRBJ2-5, with a tentative D call TRBD2 (5 bases). The CDR3 consists of 14 residues. The ends were cut back, 4 bases at V and 11 bases at J, with 20 bases in the middle. Germline CDR1 is SGHAT and CDR2 is FQDESV (reference sequence). CDR3 sequence (DNA): TGTGCCAGCAGCTCCCTCGGCTGGTTTGGGGAGCAGTACTTC. It yields the protein CASSSLGWFGEQYF.

The chain uses TRBV6-5 and TRBJ2-2; 10 nucleotides line up with TRBD1. This CDR3 spans 14 amino acids. The V gene's germline CDR1 is MNHEY and CDR2 SVGAGI. V gave up 6 bases and J gave up 4 bases; unmatched junction bases: 2. In nucleotides, the CDR3 is TGTGCCAGCAGAAGGACAGGGGGCACCGGGGAGCTGTTTTTT. Its protein is CASRRTGGTGELFF.

The J gene is TRBJ1-1, the V gene TRBV10-3; D gene uncertain. This CDR3 spans 11 amino acids. Deletions cut 1 base from V and 4 bases from J, with 1 base between. In germline, CDR1 is ENHRY, CDR2 SYGVKD. CDR3 protein: CAISEFTEAFF. The CDR3 nucleotides read TGTGCCATCAGTGAGTTCACTGAAGCTTTCTTT.

V and J are TRBV6-1 and TRBJ2-5; 8 bases fit TRBD2. The J segment lost 2 bases and the V segment lost 2 bases, leaving 7 bases of the junction unmatched. CDR3 length: 16 residues. The germline gives CDR1 MNHNS, CDR2 SASEGT. The CDR3 loop is CASSEQIAGIQETQYF. The CDR3 nucleotides are TGTGCCAGCAGTGAACAGATAGCGGGAATTCAAGAGACCCAGTACTTC.

The chain uses TRBV29-1 and TRBJ1-1, with D perhaps TRBD1 (5 bases). The CDR3 extends over 12 amino acids. CDR1 is SQVTM, CDR2 ANQGSEA, per germline. The V gene lost 4 bases and the J gene lost 2 bases, with 8 bases spanning the gap. The CDR3 DNA follows: TGCAGCGTTGCAGGGACTAACACTGAAGCTTTCTTT. Translation gives CSVAGTNTEAFF.

The chain employs TRBV29-1 and TRBJ1-1, with D tentatively TRBD1 (6 bases). V lost 6 bases, J lost 1 base, and 12 bases lay in between. There are 13 residues in the CDR3. CDR1 SQVTM and CDR2 ANQGSEA come from the germline V gene. The CDR3 bases are TGCAGCGTCGGATGGGACAAGAACACTGAAGCTTTCTTT. This sequence encodes CSVGWDKNTEAFF.

The J gene is TRBJ2-7, the V gene TRBV27; weak D call: TRBD2 (6 bases). The CDR3 has 15 residues. The germline V gene has CDR1 MNHEY and CDR2 SMNVEV (reference sequence). V was clipped by 9 bases and J by 4 bases, with 22 bases between them. CDR3 region: CASALSPGDLYEQYF. The DNA of the CDR3 is TGTGCCAGTGCCCTATCCCCGGGGGATCTATACGAGCAGTACTTC.

This clone was observed a handful of times. The gene calls are TRBV5-4 and TRBJ1-2; D is undetermined. This CDR3 has 13 amino acids. V lost 8 bases, J lost 4 bases, and 15 bases lay in between. Germline CDR1 is SGHNT and CDR2 is YYREEE (reference sequence). The CDR3 is CASRIETGYGYTF. The CDR3 nucleotides are TGTGCCAGTCGGATAGAGACGGGCTATGGCTACACCTTC.

This chain uses TRBV6-4 with TRBJ2-2; the D call may be TRBD1 or TRBD2 (6 bases each). Germline V gene lookup returns CDR1 MRHNA and CDR2 SNTAGT. Trimming left V 2 bases short and J 3 bases short, with 10 bases between. This CDR3 contains 15 residues. The CDR3 spells CASSDVGGYTGELFF. The CDR3 nucleotides are TGTGCCAGCAGTGACGTCGGGGGCTACACCGGGGAGCTGTTTTTT.

V usage is TRBV6-5 and J usage is TRBJ2-5; D is perhaps TRBD2 (7 bases). The germline V and J ends were trimmed by 7 bases and 11 bases, with 26 bases remaining between them. Germline CDR1 MNHEY, CDR2 SVGAGI. CDR3 size: 15 residues. The CDR3 DNA sequence: TGTGCCAGCACCAAAGGGGGGCAGGGAGGGACGGAGCAGTACTTC. Its translation: CASTKGGQGGTEQYF.

The chain's CDR3 is CATQIGTGGLPLPGYTF. In DNA, the CDR3 is TGTGCCACCCAAATTGGGACAGGGGGCCTCCCTCTCCCTGGCTACACCTTC. The J gene is TRBJ1-2, the V gene TRBV2, with 12 bases fitting TRBD1. V lost 10 bases and J lost 7; bases outside the gene matches: 19. The germline V gene encodes CDR1 SNHLY and CDR2 FYNNEI. The CDR3 length is 17 residues.

The chain couples TRBV14 to TRBJ2-1; no reliable D call. The germline V and J ends were trimmed by 4 bases and 0 bases, with 10 bases remaining between them. The CDR3 is 15 amino acids. The V gene's germline CDR1 is SGHDN and CDR2 FVKESK. CDR3 sequence reads: CASSLTHDSYNEQFF. For the CDR3, the DNA is TGTGCCAGCAGCCTCACACATGACTCCTACAATGAGCAGTTCTTC.

The V call is TRBV6-4, the J call TRBJ2-2; TRBD2 is a possible D gene (6 bases). V was shortened by 8 bases and J by 0 bases, with 7 bases between the two germline ends. CDR1 is MRHNA, CDR2 SNTAGT, per germline. The CDR3 is made up of 13 amino acids. The CDR3 is CASRLANTGELFF. DNA for the CDR3: TGTGCCAGCCGACTAGCGAACACCGGGGAGCTGTTTTTT.

The chain carries TRBV28 and TRBJ2-7; 11 nucleotides agree with TRBD1. Germline assignment: CDR1 MDHEN and CDR2 SYDVKM. V trimming: 4 bases; J trimming: 2 bases; junction bases outside the gene matches: 7. The CDR3 loop spans 16 amino acids. The CDR3: CASSYDGQGATYEQYF. The CDR3 DNA reads as TGTGCCAGCAGTTACGATGGACAGGGGGCAACCTACGAGCAGTACTTC.

The V and J genes are TRBV6-5 and TRBJ2-7; D might be TRBD2 (6 bases). This CDR3 has 16 residues. Germline CDR1 and CDR2: MNHEY and SVGAGI. Trimming took off 0 bases at V and 3 bases at J, with 15 bases between the two ends. The CDR3: CASSYSTGTGDYEQYF. DNA of the CDR3: TGTGCCAGCAGTTACTCGACCGGGACTGGGGACTACGAGCAGTACTTC.

This rearrangement joins TRBV7-9 to TRBJ2-7; maybe TRBD2 (5 bases). The CDR3 has 14 residues. The V and J ends lost 2 bases and 5 bases respectively, with 13 bases between them. Germline CDR1 and CDR2: SEHNR and FQNEAQ (reference sequence). The DNA of the CDR3 is TGTGCCAGCAGCTTATCGCTGGGGAGCAACGAGCAGTACTTC. Translating gives CASSLSLGSNEQYF.

CDR3 sequence (DNA): TGTGCCAGCAGCCGGGGCGGGCGGGAAGGCTCCTACGAGCAGTACTTC. Translation gives CASSRGGREGSYEQYF. The chain carries TRBV4-2 and TRBJ2-7, with D tentatively TRBD2 (6 bases). This CDR3 has 16 amino acids. Germline CDR1 and CDR2: LGHNA and YNFKEQ. V was pared by 4 bases and J by 0 bases, with 16 bases between.

CDR3 DNA: TGTGCCAGCAGTTTGACAGCCAGTTATGGCTACACCTTC. This sequence encodes CASSLTASYGYTF. The chain carries TRBV2 and TRBJ1-2; D might be TRBD1 (5 bases). CDR1 and CDR2 (germline): SNHLY, FYNNEI. Trimming left V 5 bases short and J 5 bases short, with 12 bases between. The CDR3 has 13 amino acids.

V gene TRBV11-3 combines with J gene TRBJ2-2, with D unclear. The CDR3 runs 13 residues. V was clipped by 5 bases and J by 5 bases, with 9 bases between them. The germline CDR1 and CDR2 sequences are SGHNT and YENEEA. The CDR3 spells CASSGRRTGELFF. The CDR3 DNA follows: TGTGCCAGCAGCGGCAGGAGAACCGGGGAGCTGTTTTTT.

The rearrangement joins TRBV27 to TRBJ2-7; 10 nucleotides agree with TRBD2. With V trimmed by 2 bases and J by 3 bases, 10 bases remained unmatched. Looked up from germline, CDR1 is MNHEY and CDR2 is SMNVEV (reference sequence). The CDR3 length is 17 residues. CDR3 amino acids: CASSLGGVGTSVYEQYF. CDR3 bases: TGTGCCAGCAGTTTAGGAGGGGTTGGGACTAGCGTCTACGAGCAGTACTTC.

V gene TRBV28 combines with J gene TRBJ1-2; tentative D call: TRBD1 (6 bases). There are 14 residues in the CDR3. Germline V gives CDR1 MDHEN, CDR2 SYDVKM. The ends were cut back, 5 bases at V and 4 bases at J, with 14 bases in the middle. CDR3 sequence reads: CASSLPGATYGYTF. Written as DNA, the CDR3 is TGTGCCAGCAGTCTCCCAGGGGCGACCTATGGCTACACCTTC.

This rearrangement joins TRBV18 to TRBJ1-2, with D hard to call. Germline lookup yields CDR1 KGHSH and CDR2 LQKENI. CDR3 length: 15 residues. V was shortened by 3 bases and J by 4 bases, with 15 bases between the two germline ends. In DNA form, the CDR3 reads TGTGCCAGCTCACCTTTCCCACGGGGAGGCTATGGCTACACCTTC. Amino acid sequence: CASSPFPRGGYGYTF. Variable domain in full (rest from reference TRBV18 and TRBJ1-2): NAGVMQNPRHLVRRRGQEARLRCSPMKGHSHVYWYRQLPEEGLKFMVYLQKENIIDESGMPKERFSAEFPKEGPSILRIQQVVRGDSAAYFCASSPFPRGGYGYTFGSGTRLTVV.